This is a list of T cell receptor beta chains from one sample in a study of regulatory T cells in long-lasting Graves disease. Via MiXCR, TCRdb re-called the multiplex PCR reads, giving one row per CDR3 protein. This table has 450,000 to 600,000 distinct CDR3 sequences, around 15% appearing once. The same data also contributed to another study, on T cells in Graves' hyperthyroidism and ophthalmopathy.

Sequenced here: peripheral blood mononuclear cells (PBMCs), sampled at new diagnosis, from a patient treated with antithyroid drugs. These receptors came from a man aged 40-49 years with Graves disease. Both conserved end residues are part of each CDR3. D genes are given only for firm matches. Where a row states a size, it is once, few, many or the class of an expanded clone; other rows omit it.

>.|many|TRBV11-3|TRBJ2-2
TGTGCCAGCAGCTTAGTGACTTCTACCGGGGAGCTGTTTTTT
CASSLVTSTGELFF
>.|once|TRBV7-9|TRBJ1-1
TGTGCCAGCAGCTCAGGGGCTTTCTTT
CASSSGAFF
>.|many|TRBV28|TRBJ2-4
TGTGCCAGCAGTTTCGATGTGAGCACAATTCAGTACTTC
CASSFDVSTIQYF
>TRBD1|few|TRBV29-1|TRBJ1-5
TGCAGCGTCGCGGACAGGGGTGATCAGCCCCAGCATTTT
CSVADRGDQPQHF
>.|few|TRBV11-2|TRBJ2-2
TGTGCCAGCAGCTTAAAAACCACCGGGGAGCTGTTTTTT
CASSLKTTGELFF
>.|.|TRBV2|TRBJ2-5
TGTGCCAGCAGTGACAGTCAGGGAGAGACCCAGTACTTC
CASSDSQGETQYF
>.|.|TRBV7-2|TRBJ2-3
TGTGCCAGCAGCCCCCCCGGGGCCAAAGATCTATCCGATACGCAGTATTTT
CASSPPGAKDLSDTQYF
>.|many|TRBV28|TRBJ1-5
TGTGCCAGCAGTTTATCGGGAGGGGCCCTGCAGCCCCAGCATTTT
CASSLSGGALQPQHF
>TRBD1|many|TRBV12-5|TRBJ2-5
TGTGCTAGTGAATTAACAGGGGGCGCCCAAGAGACCCAGTACTTC
CASELTGGAQETQYF
>.|many|TRBV27|TRBJ1-4
TGTGCCAGCAGTCCTCCGAGTGAAACTAATGAAAAACTGTTTTTT
CASSPPSETNEKLFF
>TRBD1|.|TRBV7-9|TRBJ2-5
TGTGCCAGCAGCCCCCGGACAGGGGGCCCGGAGACCCAGTACTTC
CASSPRTGGPETQYF
>.|many|TRBV3-1|TRBJ1-2
TGTGCCAGCAGCCCAGATGGGGGCTATGGCTACACCTTC
CASSPDGGYGYTF
>TRBD1|.|TRBV19|TRBJ1-6
TGTGCCAGTACTCAACAGGGGCAGCATAATTCACCCCTCCACTTT
CASTQQGQHNSPLHF
>.|many|TRBV2|TRBJ2-5
TGTGCCAGCAGTGAAGGGTTGAGGGGGAATGGACTTGGGACCCAGTACTTC
CASSEGLRGNGLGTQYF
>.|.|TRBV27|TRBJ1-1
TGTGCCAGCAGTCTGAGAGAGACGAACACTGAAGCTTTCTTT
CASSLRETNTEAFF
>.|many|TRBV28|TRBJ1-1
TGTGCCAGCAGTTTACCACCGAGGAACACTGAAGCTTTCTTT
CASSLPPRNTEAFF
>TRBD2|.|TRBV19|TRBJ2-5
TGTGCCAGTAGCCCACTAGCGGGAGTGCTACAAGAGACCCAGTACTTC
CASSPLAGVLQETQYF
>TRBD1|few|TRBV29-1|TRBJ1-2
TGCAGCGGTCGACAGGGGGCAGGAGGCTACACCTTC
CSGRQGAGGYTF
>.|many|TRBV7-3|TRBJ2-2
TGTGCCAGCAGCCCCATGGTGTCCGGGGAGCTGTTTTTT
CASSPMVSGELFF
>TRBD1|.|TRBV28|TRBJ2-3
TGTGCCAGCAGTTGGGCCCGACAGGGGAGCACAGATACGCAGTATTTT
CASSWARQGSTDTQYF
>.|few|TRBV24-1|TRBJ2-2
TGTGCCTCGGCTGCTACAGGACGTACCGGGGAGCTGTTTTTT
CASAATGRTGELFF
>TRBD2|many|TRBV7-8|TRBJ2-1
TGTGCCAGCAGCCGGAGTGGGACTAGCGCCAATGAGCAGTTCTTC
CASSRSGTSANEQFF
>TRBD1|many|TRBV5-1|TRBJ2-3
TGCGCCAGCAGCACCGGGACAGACGTGGTCGCAGATACGCAGTATTTT
CASSTGTDVVADTQYF
>.|few|TRBV30|TRBJ1-4
TGTGCCTGGAGTGTACACAGGGTTTTCAATGAAAAACTGTTTTTT
CAWSVHRVFNEKLFF
>TRBD2|many|TRBV12-5|TRBJ2-3
TGTGCTAGTGCCCCGGGAGGTATGACGACTAGCACAGATACGCAGTATTTT
CASAPGGMTTSTDTQYF
>.|many|TRBV7-2|TRBJ1-1
TGTGCCAGCAGCTCCCCCGGGATGGGGTACACTGAAGCTTTCTTT
CASSSPGMGYTEAFF
>TRBD1|few|TRBV27|TRBJ2-7
TGTGCCAGCAGTTTCTGGACAGGTTACCCCTACGAGCAGTACTTC
CASSFWTGYPYEQYF
>TRBD1|many|TRBV4-1|TRBJ2-5
TGCGCCAGCAGTGCCCCGGGACAGGGAATGGAGACCCAGTACTTC
CASSAPGQGMETQYF
>TRBD1|many|TRBV5-1|TRBJ1-6
TGCGCCAGCAGCTTAACCGGGACAGGGTATAATTCACCCCTCCACTTT
CASSLTGTGYNSPLHF
>TRBD1|many|TRBV7-9|TRBJ2-7
TGTGCCAGCAGCACCCGGGACAGGGGTTCCGAGCAGTACTTC
CASSTRDRGSEQYF
>TRBD1|many|TRBV24-1|TRBJ1-2
TGTGCCACCAGTGATCCCTCGCGGGACAGGGAAAACTATGGCTACACCTTC
CATSDPSRDRENYGYTF